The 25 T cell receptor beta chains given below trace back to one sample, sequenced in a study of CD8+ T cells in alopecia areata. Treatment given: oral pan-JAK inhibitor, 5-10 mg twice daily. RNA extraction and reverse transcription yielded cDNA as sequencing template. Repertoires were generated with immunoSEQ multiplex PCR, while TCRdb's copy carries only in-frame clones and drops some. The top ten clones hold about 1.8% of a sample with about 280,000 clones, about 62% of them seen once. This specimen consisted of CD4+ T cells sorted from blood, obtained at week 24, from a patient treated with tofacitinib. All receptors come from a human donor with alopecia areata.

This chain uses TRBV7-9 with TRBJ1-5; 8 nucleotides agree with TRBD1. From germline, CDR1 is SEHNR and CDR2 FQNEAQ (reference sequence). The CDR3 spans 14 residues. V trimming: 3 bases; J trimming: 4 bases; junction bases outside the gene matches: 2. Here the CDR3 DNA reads TGTGCCAGCAGCTTGGGACAGGCTAATCAGCCCCAGCATTTT. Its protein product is CASSLGQANQPQHF.

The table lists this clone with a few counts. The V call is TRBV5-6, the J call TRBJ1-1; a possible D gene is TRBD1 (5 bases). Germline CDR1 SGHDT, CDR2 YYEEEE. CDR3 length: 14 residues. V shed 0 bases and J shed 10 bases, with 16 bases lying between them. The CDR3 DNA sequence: TGTGCCAGCAGCTTGGCTGGGCAGGGATATGGAGCTTTCTTT. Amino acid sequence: CASSLAGQGYGAFF.

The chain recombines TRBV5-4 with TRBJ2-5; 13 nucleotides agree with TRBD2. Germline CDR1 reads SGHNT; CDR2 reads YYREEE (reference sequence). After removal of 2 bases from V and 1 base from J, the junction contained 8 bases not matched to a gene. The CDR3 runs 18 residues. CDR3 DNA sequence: TGTGCCAGCAGCTTCAGGACTAGCGGGGGTCTTGCCCAAGAGACCCAGTACTTC. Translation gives CASSFRTSGGLAQETQYF.

The CDR3 sequence: CASSLLRGQGIRGYTF. The CDR3 DNA reads TGTGCCAGCAGTTTACTTAGGGGACAGGGAATTCGTGGCTACACCTTC. The chain is built from TRBV27 and TRBJ1-2; 9 positions match TRBD1. Per the germline V gene, CDR1 is MNHEY and CDR2 is SMNVEV (reference sequence). V was pared by 2 bases and J by 7 bases, with 11 bases of the junction left unmatched. The CDR3 is 16 residues long.

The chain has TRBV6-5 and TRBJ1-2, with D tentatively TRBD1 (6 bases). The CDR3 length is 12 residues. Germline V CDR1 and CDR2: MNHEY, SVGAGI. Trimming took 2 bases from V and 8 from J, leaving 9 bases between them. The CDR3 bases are TGTGCCAGCAGTTACCGGGGGGCCGGCTACACCTTC. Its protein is CASSYRGAGYTF.

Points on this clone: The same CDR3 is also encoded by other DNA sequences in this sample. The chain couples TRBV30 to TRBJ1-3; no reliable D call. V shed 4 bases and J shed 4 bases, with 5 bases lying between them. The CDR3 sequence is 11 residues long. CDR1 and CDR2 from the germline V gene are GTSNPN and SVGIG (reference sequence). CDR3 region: CAWTRGNTIYF. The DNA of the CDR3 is TGTGCCTGGACGCGCGGAAACACCATATATTTT.

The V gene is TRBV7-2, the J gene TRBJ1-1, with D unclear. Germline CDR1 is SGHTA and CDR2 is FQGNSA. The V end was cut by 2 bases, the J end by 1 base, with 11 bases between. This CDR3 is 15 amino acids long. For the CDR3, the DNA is TGTGCCAGCAGCTTAAGGTCCGGAACGAACACTGAAGCTTTCTTT. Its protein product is CASSLRSGTNTEAFF.

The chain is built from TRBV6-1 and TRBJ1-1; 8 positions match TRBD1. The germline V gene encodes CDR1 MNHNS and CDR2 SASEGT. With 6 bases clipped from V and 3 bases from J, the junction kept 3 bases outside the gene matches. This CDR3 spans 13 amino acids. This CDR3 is CASSDRGYTEAFF. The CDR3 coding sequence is TGTGCCAGCAGCGACAGGGGATACACTGAAGCTTTCTTT.

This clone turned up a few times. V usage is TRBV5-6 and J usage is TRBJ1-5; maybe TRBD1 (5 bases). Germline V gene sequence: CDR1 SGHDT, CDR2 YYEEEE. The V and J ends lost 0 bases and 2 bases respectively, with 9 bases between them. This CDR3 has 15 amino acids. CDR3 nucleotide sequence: TGTGCCAGCAGCTTGGGGGGCGCTGGCAATCAGCCCCAGCATTTT. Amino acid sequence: CASSLGGAGNQPQHF.

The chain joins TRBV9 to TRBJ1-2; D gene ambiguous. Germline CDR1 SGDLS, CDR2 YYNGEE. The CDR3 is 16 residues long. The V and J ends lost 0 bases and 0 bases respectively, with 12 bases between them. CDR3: CASSVEARPANYGYTF. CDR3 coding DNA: TGTGCCAGCAGCGTAGAGGCCAGACCTGCTAACTATGGCTACACCTTC. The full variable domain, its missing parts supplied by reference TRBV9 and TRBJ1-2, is DSGVTQTPKHLITATGQRVTLRCSPRSGDLSVYWYQQSLDQGLQFLIQYYNGEERAKGNILERFSAQQFPDLHSELNLSSLELGDSALYFCASSVEARPANYGYTFGSGTRLTVV.

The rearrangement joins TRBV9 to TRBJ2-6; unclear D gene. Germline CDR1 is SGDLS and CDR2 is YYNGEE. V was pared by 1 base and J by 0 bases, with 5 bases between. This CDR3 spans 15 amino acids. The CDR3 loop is CASSVLFSGANVLTF. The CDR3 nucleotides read TGTGCCAGCAGCGTATTGTTCTCTGGGGCCAACGTCCTGACTTTC.

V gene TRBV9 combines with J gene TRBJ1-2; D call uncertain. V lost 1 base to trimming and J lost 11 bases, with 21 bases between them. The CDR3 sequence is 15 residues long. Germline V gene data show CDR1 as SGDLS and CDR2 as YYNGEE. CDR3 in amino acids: CASSVSLGAGRRYTF. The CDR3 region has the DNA TGTGCCAGCAGCGTAAGCCTCGGAGCAGGCCGAAGGTACACCTTC.

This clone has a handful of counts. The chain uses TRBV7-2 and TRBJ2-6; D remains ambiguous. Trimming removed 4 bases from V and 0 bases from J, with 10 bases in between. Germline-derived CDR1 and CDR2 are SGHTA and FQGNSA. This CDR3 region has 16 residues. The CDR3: CASSWTQSSGANVLTF. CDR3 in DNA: TGTGCCAGCAGCTGGACCCAAAGCTCTGGGGCCAACGTCCTGACTTTC.

The CDR3 region is CSGDKLNTEAFF. In DNA form, the CDR3 reads TGCAGCGGGGATAAGCTGAACACTGAAGCTTTCTTT. This sequence joins TRBV29-1 and TRBJ1-1, with unresolved D. Trimming stripped 7 bases from V and 0 bases from J, with 9 bases between. There are 12 residues in the CDR3. Germline V gives CDR1 SQVTM, CDR2 ANQGSEA.

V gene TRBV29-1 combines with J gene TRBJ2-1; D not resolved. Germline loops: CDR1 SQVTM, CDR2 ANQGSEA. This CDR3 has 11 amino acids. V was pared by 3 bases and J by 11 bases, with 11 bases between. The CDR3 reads CSVDPPRQQFF. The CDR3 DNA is TGCAGCGTTGACCCCCCCAGGCAGCAGTTCTTC.

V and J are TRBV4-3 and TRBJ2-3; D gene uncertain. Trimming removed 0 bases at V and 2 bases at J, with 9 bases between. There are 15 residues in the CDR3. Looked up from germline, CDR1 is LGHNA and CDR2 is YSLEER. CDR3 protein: CASSQDSTNTDTQYF. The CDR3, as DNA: TGCGCCAGCAGCCAAGATAGCACCAACACAGATACGCAGTATTTT.

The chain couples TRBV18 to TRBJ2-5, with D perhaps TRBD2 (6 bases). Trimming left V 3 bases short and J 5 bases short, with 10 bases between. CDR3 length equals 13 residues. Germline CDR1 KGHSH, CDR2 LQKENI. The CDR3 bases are TGTGCCAGCTCACCGGGGCTAGCGGAGACCCAGTACTTC. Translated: CASSPGLAETQYF.

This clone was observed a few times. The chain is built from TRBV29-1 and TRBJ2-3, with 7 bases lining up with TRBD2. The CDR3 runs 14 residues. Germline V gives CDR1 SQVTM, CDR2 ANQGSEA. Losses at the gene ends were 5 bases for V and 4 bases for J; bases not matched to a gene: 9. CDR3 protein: CSVPSGMEADTQYF. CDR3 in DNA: TGCAGCGTTCCCAGCGGGATGGAAGCAGATACGCAGTATTTT.

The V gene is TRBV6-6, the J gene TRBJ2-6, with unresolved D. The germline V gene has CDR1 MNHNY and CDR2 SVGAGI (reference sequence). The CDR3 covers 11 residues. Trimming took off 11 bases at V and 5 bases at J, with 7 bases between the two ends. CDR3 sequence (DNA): TGTGCCCTTCAGCGGGCCAACGTCCTGACTTTC. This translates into CALQRANVLTF.

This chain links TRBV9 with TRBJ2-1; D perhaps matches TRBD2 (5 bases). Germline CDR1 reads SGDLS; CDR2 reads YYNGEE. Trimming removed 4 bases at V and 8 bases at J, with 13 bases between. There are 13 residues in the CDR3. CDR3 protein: CASSPVEGHEQFF. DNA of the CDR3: TGTGCCAGCAGCCCAGTAGAGGGCCATGAGCAGTTCTTC. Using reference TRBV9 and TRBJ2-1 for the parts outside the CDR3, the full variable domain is DSGVTQTPKHLITATGQRVTLRCSPRSGDLSVYWYQQSLDQGLQFLIQYYNGEERAKGNILERFSAQQFPDLHSELNLSSLELGDSALYFCASSPVEGHEQFFGPGTRLTVL.

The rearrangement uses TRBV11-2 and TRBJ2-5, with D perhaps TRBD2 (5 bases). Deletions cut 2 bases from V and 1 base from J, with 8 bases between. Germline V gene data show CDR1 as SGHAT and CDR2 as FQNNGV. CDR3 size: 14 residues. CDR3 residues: CASSLSLAQETQYF. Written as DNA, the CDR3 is TGTGCCAGCAGCTTAAGCCTAGCCCAAGAGACCCAGTACTTC.

CDR3 amino acids: CATLSDNEQFF. For the CDR3, the DNA is TGTGCCACCTTGTCCGACAATGAGCAGTTCTTC. The J gene is TRBJ2-1, the V gene TRBV10-3; D gene unclear. V was trimmed by 10 bases and J by 5 bases, leaving 9 bases between them. The germline CDR1 and CDR2 sequences are ENHRY and SYGVKD. The CDR3 consists of 11 residues.

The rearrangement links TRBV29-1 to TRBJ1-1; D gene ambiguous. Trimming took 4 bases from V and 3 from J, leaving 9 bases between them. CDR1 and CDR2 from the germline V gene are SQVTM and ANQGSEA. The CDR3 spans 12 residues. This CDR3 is CSVGDRYTEAFF. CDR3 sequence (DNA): TGCAGCGTTGGAGACCGTTACACTGAAGCTTTCTTT.

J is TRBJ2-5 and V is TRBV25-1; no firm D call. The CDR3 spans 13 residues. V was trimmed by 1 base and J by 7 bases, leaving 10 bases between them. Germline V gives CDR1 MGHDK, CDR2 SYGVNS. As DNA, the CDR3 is TGTGCCAGCAGTGAATCGTGGGATGGGACCCAGTACTTC. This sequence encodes CASSESWDGTQYF.

CDR3 DNA: TGCGCCAGCAGCTTGGTGGGACAGATTAATGAGCAGTTCTTC. Translation gives CASSLVGQINEQFF. The rearrangement links TRBV5-1 to TRBJ2-1; TRBD1 aligns across 7 bases. The V segment lost 0 bases and the J segment 7 bases; nucleotides outside the gene matches: 4. Germline lookup yields CDR1 SGHRS and CDR2 YFSETQ. The CDR3 runs to 14 residues. Full variable domain (missing parts from reference TRBV5-1 and TRBJ2-1): KAGVTQTPRYLIKTRGQQVTLSCSPISGHRSVSWYQQTPGQGLQFLFEYFSETQRNKGNFPGRFSGRQFSNSRSEMNVSTLELGDSALYLCASSLVGQINEQFFGPGTRLTVL.